Each of the 21 T cell receptor beta chains below was sequenced from the same sample in a study of shared T cell receptors in the human thymus. Profiled with immunoSEQ multiplex PCR; TCRdb holds only in-frame clones, not every one. The data hold 700,000 or so clones, with approximately 83% observed a single time. This sample also appeared in a second study, on human thymus T cells.

Sequenced material: thymocytes. All receptors come from a girl under three years old with a congenital heart defect.

Regarding this clone: Other DNA sequences in the same sample also yield this CDR3. The genes are TRBV5-1 and TRBJ2-7, with a possible D match to TRBD1 (6 bases). The CDR3 extends over 14 amino acids. The germline V gene has CDR1 SGHRS and CDR2 YFSETQ. V was pared by 0 bases and J by 1 base, with 8 bases between. This CDR3 is CASSLGQGSYEQYF. In DNA form, the CDR3 reads TGCGCCAGCAGCTTGGGGCAGGGGTCCTACGAGCAGTACTTC.

This chain links TRBV5-1 with TRBJ1-2; no clear D gene. The germline CDR1 and CDR2 sequences are SGHRS and YFSETQ. The CDR3 consists of 13 residues. V was trimmed by 4 bases and J by 2 bases, leaving 9 bases between them. The CDR3 sequence: CASSPRHNYGYTF. The CDR3 nucleotides are TGCGCCAGCAGCCCACGACACAACTATGGCTACACCTTC.

The gene calls are TRBV2 and TRBJ2-2, with 8 positions matching TRBD2. The CDR3 length is 16 residues. The V and J ends lost 5 bases and 0 bases, in that order; junction bases with no gene match: 5. Germline CDR1 reads SNHLY; CDR2 reads FYNNEI. The CDR3 protein is CASSHGGGSNTGELFF. CDR3 nucleotides: TGTGCCAGCAGTCACGGGGGGGGGTCGAACACCGGGGAGCTGTTTTTT.

CDR3 sequence reads: CASSLPGQGAGNGYTF. The CDR3 region has the DNA TGCGCCAGCAGCTTGCCGGGACAGGGGGCGGGAAATGGCTACACCTTC. This sequence joins TRBV5-1 and TRBJ1-2, with 12 bases matching TRBD1. The germline CDR1 and CDR2 sequences are SGHRS and YFSETQ. The trim removed 1 base at V and 6 bases at J, leaving 7 bases unmatched. CDR3 length: 16 residues.

This chain uses TRBV4-1 with TRBJ1-6; 9 bases are shared with TRBD1. The germline gives CDR1 MGHRA, CDR2 YSYEKL. There are 17 residues in the CDR3. V was pared by 2 bases and J by 5 bases, with 7 bases of the junction left unmatched. CDR3 protein: CASSQKGDRAHNSPLHF. The DNA for the CDR3 is TGCGCCAGCAGCCAAAAAGGGGACAGGGCCCATAATTCACCCCTCCACTTT.

The chain recombines TRBV6-5 with TRBJ1-6; D gene unclear. V dropped 8 bases and J dropped 9 bases, with 14 bases sitting between them. Per the germline V gene, CDR1 is MNHEY and CDR2 is SVGAGI. CDR3 size: 13 residues. This CDR3 is CASGIAAGSPLHF. The CDR3 region has the DNA TGTGCCAGCGGAATAGCGGCGGGTTCACCCCTCCACTTT.

The chain employs TRBV2 and TRBJ2-7; a weak D match, TRBD2 (5 bases). The CDR3 runs to 15 residues. Germline assignment: CDR1 SNHLY and CDR2 FYNNEI. Between the trimmed V and J ends, which lost 7 bases and 1 base, there was a span of 17 bases. The CDR3 here is CASTRPRRGSYEQYF. In DNA form, the CDR3 reads TGTGCCAGCACCCGACCCCGACGCGGGTCCTACGAGCAGTACTTC.

Written as DNA, the CDR3 is TGTGCCATCAGTGAGACAGGGGTCGGGGAGGTAGCTTTCTTT. Amino acid sequence: CAISETGVGEVAFF. V and J are TRBV10-3 and TRBJ1-1; 7 bases match TRBD1. Germline CDR1 and CDR2: ENHRY and SYGVKD. The J segment lost 10 bases and the V segment lost 2 bases, leaving 10 bases of the junction unmatched. The CDR3 runs 14 residues.

The rearrangement uses TRBV27 and TRBJ2-3; 8 bases map to TRBD1. Germline loops: CDR1 MNHEY, CDR2 SMNVEV (reference sequence). The CDR3 is 15 residues long. Trimming cost V 3 bases and J 6 bases; bases outside gene matches: 8. The CDR3 region has the DNA TGTGCCAGCAGTTTCTACACCAGGGGGCCGGATACGCAGTATTTT. Encoded protein: CASSFYTRGPDTQYF.

This clone was seen more than once but under ten times. The chain links TRBV7-2 to TRBJ1-1, with TRBD1 as a possible D gene (6 bases). This CDR3 has 15 residues. V lost 3 bases, J lost 1 base, and 12 bases lay in between. CDR1 is SGHTA, CDR2 FQGNSA, per germline. The chain's CDR3 is CASSFVDRPNTEAFF. Here the CDR3 DNA reads TGTGCCAGCAGCTTTGTAGACAGGCCGAACACTGAAGCTTTCTTT. Combining the CDR3 with reference TRBV7-2 and TRBJ1-1 gives the whole variable domain GAGVSQSPSNKVTEKGKDVELRCDPISGHTALYWYRQSLGQGLEFLIYFQGNSAPDKSGLPSDRFSAERTGGSVSTLTIQRTQQEDSAVYLCASSFVDRPNTEAFFGQGTRLTVV.

The chain couples TRBV27 to TRBJ1-5; 8 nucleotides line up with TRBD1. V lost 6 bases to trimming and J lost 1 base; unmatched junction nucleotides: 20. The CDR3 length is 20 residues. In germline, CDR1 is MNHEY, CDR2 SMNVEV (reference sequence). CDR3 coding DNA: TGTGCCAGCAGCCCTCATGGACAGGGCAAGGTACTTAGGAGCAATCAGCCCCAGCATTTT. Protein sequence: CASSPHGQGKVLRSNQPQHF.

J is TRBJ1-5 and V is TRBV6-5, with unresolved D. The length of the CDR3 is 15 residues. Per the germline V gene, CDR1 is MNHEY and CDR2 is SVGAGI. V shed 4 bases and J shed 5 bases, with 15 bases lying between them. The CDR3 region has the DNA TGTGCCAGCAGTTCGGACGGGAGGGCCTATCAGCCCCAGCATTTT. Translating gives CASSSDGRAYQPQHF.

The CDR3 DNA follows: TGTGCCAGCAGTTTGCGACAGAACACTGAAGCTTTCTTT. Amino acid sequence: CASSLRQNTEAFF. The chain is built from TRBV28 and TRBJ1-1; D is uncertain. Trimming took 3 bases from V and 1 from J, leaving 6 bases between them. This CDR3 has 13 residues. Germline-derived CDR1 and CDR2 are MDHEN and SYDVKM.

V and J are TRBV14 and TRBJ2-1; 10 bases are a match to TRBD2. The CDR3 length is 18 residues. V shed 4 bases, J shed 4 bases, and the junction held 13 bases outside the gene matches. The germline V gene encodes CDR1 SGHDN and CDR2 FVKESK. CDR3 DNA: TGTGCCAGCAGCCGACGCCCAGCGGGGGGGCCGGGATACAATGAGCAGTTCTTC. It encodes CASSRRPAGGPGYNEQFF.

The J gene is TRBJ2-5, the V gene TRBV6-5; 8 nucleotides match TRBD1. The junction had 6 bases not matched to a gene; V was cut back by 7 bases and J by 2 bases. This CDR3 is 14 amino acids long. Germline lookup yields CDR1 MNHEY and CDR2 SVGAGI. CDR3: CASKDRGEQETQYF. The CDR3 DNA sequence: TGTGCCAGCAAAGACAGGGGAGAACAAGAGACCCAGTACTTC.

The chain uses TRBV18 and TRBJ2-4; 11 bases agree with TRBD2. The CDR3 extends over 20 amino acids. Germline V lookup: CDR1 KGHSH, CDR2 LQKENI. J gave up 0 bases and V 3 bases, and 13 bases lay outside the gene matches. The CDR3 protein is CASSPTPASGGTLAKNIQYF. The DNA for the CDR3 is TGTGCCAGCTCACCCACCCCGGCTAGCGGGGGGACCCTAGCCAAAAACATTCAGTACTTC.

V usage is TRBV2 and J usage is TRBJ2-5, with 7 nucleotides matching TRBD1. V shed 2 bases and J 4 bases; nucleotides not matched to a gene: 4. This CDR3 has 14 residues. CDR1 is SNHLY, CDR2 FYNNEI, per germline. The CDR3 DNA reads TGTGCCAGCAGTGAAATCAGACAGGGAGAGACCCAGTACTTC. Encoded protein: CASSEIRQGETQYF.

The genes are TRBV10-3 and TRBJ1-1; 7 nucleotides align to TRBD1. Germline CDR1 ENHRY, CDR2 SYGVKD. CDR3 length: 16 amino acids. V lost 6 bases, J lost 1 base, and 11 bases stayed unmatched. The DNA of the CDR3 is TGTGCCATCAGCGACCAGGGACAGAGATCGAACACTGAAGCTTTCTTT. This codes for CAISDQGQRSNTEAFF.

The V and J genes are TRBV5-1 and TRBJ2-2; 9 nucleotides align to TRBD1. The CDR3 sequence is 17 residues long. Germline CDR1 reads SGHRS; CDR2 reads YFSETQ. Unmatched junction bases numbered 16, after V lost 5 bases and J lost 8 bases. CDR3 protein: CASSHIEGTGTGGELFF. The CDR3 region has the DNA TGCGCCAGCAGTCATATTGAAGGGACAGGGACAGGAGGGGAGCTGTTTTTT.

The V gene is TRBV7-2, the J gene TRBJ2-7; tentatively, D is TRBD1 (6 bases). Trimming left V 2 bases short and J 1 base short, with 12 bases between. Germline V lookup: CDR1 SGHTA, CDR2 FQGNSA. This CDR3 contains 15 residues. CDR3 loop: CASSLLGGQSYEQYF. The CDR3, as DNA: TGTGCCAGCAGCTTACTTGGGGGCCAATCCTACGAGCAGTACTTC.

This chain connects TRBV5-6 to TRBJ1-6, with D possibly matching TRBD1 (6 bases). Germline loops: CDR1 SGHDT, CDR2 YYEEEE. V was shortened by 0 bases and J by 5 bases, with 12 bases between the two germline ends. The CDR3 length is 16 residues. CDR3 nucleotide sequence: TGTGCCAGCAGCTTGGCTGGGGGCGCGGATAATTCACCCCTCCACTTT. It encodes CASSLAGGADNSPLHF.